Shown below are 20 T cell receptor beta chains from a single sample sequenced in a study of CXCR3-negative and CXCR3-positive naive CD8 T cells. Libraries of TRB cDNA were made by 5' RACE and carried UMIs. For each CDR3 protein, TCRdb gives one entry from its re-call of the 5' RACE reads, without DNA. Across about 4,800 distinct CDR3 sequences, the top ten clones capture approximately 2.6% of the sample. The sequencing input was naive CXCR3- CD8+ T cells from blood. The subset was: CD45RO-CCR7+CD27+CD95- naive CD8+ T cells lacking CXCR3 (TNR3-). Source of these receptors: a human donor in good health. Some clones in this sample may be carry-over from other donors' samples.

Its frequency marks this clonotype as medium-sized. J is TRBJ2-1 and V is TRBV7-8; checking the TCRdb D call of TRBD2 is not possible without DNA. CDR1 and CDR2 from the germline V gene are SGHVS and FQNEAQ. The CDR3 length is 16 residues. CDR3 amino acids: CASSFSLLGDYNEQFF.

The J gene is TRBJ2-5, the V gene TRBV9; as DNA is missing, the TRBD2 call by TCRdb cannot be tested. CDR3 length: 14 residues. Germline V gene lookup returns CDR1 SGDLS and CDR2 YYNGEE. CDR3 amino acids: CASSGPGGQETQYF.

This rearrangement joins TRBV13 to TRBJ2-7. The germline V gene has CDR1 PRHDT and CDR2 FYEKMQ (reference sequence). CDR3 length: 13 residues. This CDR3 is CASSFGSSYEQYF.

The V call is TRBV9, the J call TRBJ2-5. The CDR3 runs 14 residues. Germline V CDR1 and CDR2: SGDLS, YYNGEE. CDR3 in amino acids: CASSVDTSQETQYF.

By frequency, this clonotype is medium-sized. The chain is built from TRBV29-1 and TRBJ2-5; TCRdb proposes TRBD1, but this gene call is untestable without DNA. There are 14 residues in the CDR3. CDR1 is SQVTM and CDR2 is ANQGSEA in the germline V gene. CDR3 protein: CSVEESRAQETQYF.

Considering frequency, this clonotype is medium-sized (0.01 to 0.1%). The CDR3 loop is CAIFRGQGPNGNTEAFF. The chain employs TRBV10-3 and TRBJ1-1; without DNA, the TCRdb call of TRBD1 cannot be checked. There are 17 residues in the CDR3. Germline-derived CDR1 and CDR2 are ENHRY and SYGVKD.

The genes are TRBV29-1 and TRBJ2-3; TCRdb calls TRBD2, which cannot be checked without DNA. The germline V gene has CDR1 SQVTM and CDR2 ANQGSEA. The CDR3 runs 15 residues. The CDR3 loop is CSVKTSGGPRDTQYF.

The chain has TRBV29-1 and TRBJ1-1; TCRdb reports TRBD1, a call that lacks DNA to check it against. CDR3 length equals 12 residues. CDR1 and CDR2 (germline): SQVTM, ANQGSEA. The CDR3 sequence is CSVAQGDTEAFF.

This chain joins TRBV6-6 and TRBJ2-1; TCRdb names TRBD1, which stays unverified in the absence of DNA. Germline V gene sequence: CDR1 MNHNY, CDR2 SVGAGI (reference sequence). There are 14 residues in the CDR3. CDR3 loop: CASSYSLQDNEQFF.

V usage is TRBV9 and J usage is TRBJ1-1. The CDR3 is 14 residues long. Germline CDR1 reads SGDLS; CDR2 reads YYNGEE. CDR3 residues: CASSVAGAGTEAFF.

This clonotype is identified as large from frequency. The V gene is TRBV6-5, the J gene TRBJ2-4; the D call of TRBD1 rests on TCRdb alone, since no DNA is present to check it. In germline, CDR1 is MNHEY, CDR2 SVGAGI. The CDR3 has 15 amino acids. The CDR3 spells CASSYSRGPKNIQYF.

The chain employs TRBV7-2 and TRBJ2-5. This CDR3 contains 15 residues. The germline gives CDR1 SGHTA, CDR2 FQGNSA. CDR3 residues: CASSLVGSWGETQYF.

According to its frequency, this clonotype is medium-sized. The chain employs TRBV28 and TRBJ2-3; absent DNA, TCRdb's TRBD2 call cannot be checked. The CDR3 runs 17 residues. From germline, CDR1 is MDHEN and CDR2 SYDVKM. The CDR3 sequence: CASSFRPGEPGTDTQYF. Full variable domain (missing parts from reference TRBV28 and TRBJ2-3): DVKVTQSSRYLVKRTGEKVFLECVQDMDHENMFWYRQDPGLGLRLIYFSYDVKMKEKGDIPEGYSVSREKKERFSLILESASTNQTSMYLCASSFRPGEPGTDTQYFGPGTRLTVL.

The chain recombines TRBV2 with TRBJ2-7; checking the TCRdb D call of TRBD1 is not possible without DNA. Germline V lookup: CDR1 SNHLY, CDR2 FYNNEI. The length of the CDR3 is 12 residues. The CDR3 spells CAGGQGPHEQYF.

This chain joins TRBV12-3 or TRBV12-4 and TRBJ1-1; the D gene TCRdb calls, TRBD1, cannot be checked with no DNA. This CDR3 comprises 13 residues. CDR3: CASSRQGIAEAFF.

This clonotype ranks as medium-sized (0.01 to 0.1%) in terms of frequency. The gene calls are TRBV15 and TRBJ2-7; the D gene TCRdb calls, TRBD1, cannot be checked with no DNA. This CDR3 region has 16 residues. Germline values: CDR1 LNHNV, CDR2 YYDKDF (reference sequence). The CDR3: CATSRDGGMLTYEQYF.

This clonotype is classed as medium-sized by frequency. The V call is TRBV29-1, the J call TRBJ2-1. This CDR3 contains 11 residues. Germline assignment: CDR1 SQVTM and CDR2 ANQGSEA. The CDR3 loop is CSVESHNEQFF.

By frequency, this clonotype registers medium-sized. CDR3 region: CASRGRDRDDSNQPQHF. This sequence joins TRBV21-1 and TRBJ1-5; TCRdb selects TRBD1, and the lack of DNA leaves this call unchecked. TRBV21-1 represents a pseudogene. The CDR3 consists of 17 residues.

The V gene is TRBV6-6, the J gene TRBJ2-5; with no DNA, the TCRdb D assignment of TRBD2 cannot be verified. Germline V lookup: CDR1 MNHNY, CDR2 SVGAGI (reference sequence). This CDR3 is 12 amino acids long. The CDR3 reads CASMEGGETQYF.

The CDR3 loop reads CSVSTGDTDTQYF. V gene TRBV29-1 combines with J gene TRBJ2-3; TCRdb's D call of TRBD1 is untestable without DNA. Germline values: CDR1 SQVTM, CDR2 ANQGSEA. The CDR3 consists of 13 residues.